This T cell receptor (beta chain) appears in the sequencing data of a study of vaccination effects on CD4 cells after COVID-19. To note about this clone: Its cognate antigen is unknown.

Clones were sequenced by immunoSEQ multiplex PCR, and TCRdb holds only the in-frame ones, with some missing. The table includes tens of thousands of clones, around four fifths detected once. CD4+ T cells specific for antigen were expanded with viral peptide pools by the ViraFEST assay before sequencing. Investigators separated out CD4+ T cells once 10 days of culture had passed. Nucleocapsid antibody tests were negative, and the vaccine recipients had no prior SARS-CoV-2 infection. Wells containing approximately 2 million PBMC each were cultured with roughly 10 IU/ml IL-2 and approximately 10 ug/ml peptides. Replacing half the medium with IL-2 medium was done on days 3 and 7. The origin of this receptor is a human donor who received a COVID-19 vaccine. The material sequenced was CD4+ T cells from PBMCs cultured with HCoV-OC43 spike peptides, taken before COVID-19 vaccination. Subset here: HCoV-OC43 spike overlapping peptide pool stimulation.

In DNA, the CDR3 is TGTGCCAGTAGTATTCGTTTGGAGAGCAATGAGCAGTTCTTC. It yields the protein CASSIRLESNEQFF. The chain is built from TRBV19 and TRBJ2-1; D is unresolved. This CDR3 has 14 residues. CDR1 LNHDA and CDR2 SQIVND come from the germline V gene (reference sequence). Deletions cut 3 bases from V and 6 bases from J, with 12 bases between.